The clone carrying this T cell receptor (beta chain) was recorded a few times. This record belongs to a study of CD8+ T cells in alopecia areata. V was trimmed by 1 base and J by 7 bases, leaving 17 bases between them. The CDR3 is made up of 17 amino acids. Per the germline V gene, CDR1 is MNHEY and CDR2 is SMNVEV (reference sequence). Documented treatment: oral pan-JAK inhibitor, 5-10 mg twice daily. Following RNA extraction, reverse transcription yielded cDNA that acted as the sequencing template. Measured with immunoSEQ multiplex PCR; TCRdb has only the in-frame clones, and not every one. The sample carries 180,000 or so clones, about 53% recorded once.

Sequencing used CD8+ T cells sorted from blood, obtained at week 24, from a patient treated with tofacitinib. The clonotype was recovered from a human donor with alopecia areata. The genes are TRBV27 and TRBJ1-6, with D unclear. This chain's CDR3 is CASSLYGRGRINSPLHF. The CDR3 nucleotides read TGTGCCAGCAGTTTATATGGTAGAGGACGGATAAATTCACCCCTCCACTTT.